This TCR beta chain was sequenced for a study of OX40 agonist ivuxolimab in advanced cancers. About the research overall: Mean age 60 years, range about 23 to 80; around 80% male.

Points from the study as a whole: Clonal expansion among partial responders at 0.1-3.0 mg/kg ranked near the lowest.

Data came from immunoSEQ multiplex PCR; TCRdb stores just in-frame clones and leaves some out. The repertoire consists of 70,000 to 80,000 clones, with roughly 87% occurring once and the leading ten covering 1.3%. The germline CDR1 and CDR2 sequences are SGDLS and YYNGEE. The CDR3 is 15 amino acids. The junction had 4 bases not matched to a gene; V was cut back by 0 bases and J by 5 bases. On this clone itself: What it binds is not known.

The TCR sequence derives from an adult with an advanced solid tumor such as melanoma, head and neck, liver or kidney cancer. This sequence joins TRBV9 and TRBJ2-2; 7 bases agree with TRBD1. The starting material was CD4+ or CD8+ T cells sorted from blood, obtained in a trial of the OX40 agonist ivuxolimab. CDR3 protein: CASSVEVRGTGELFF. The CDR3 DNA reads as TGTGCCAGCAGCGTAGAGGTCAGGGGGACCGGGGAGCTGTTTTTT.